The 6 T cell receptor beta chains listed next were all sequenced from one sample in a study of cytomegalovirus exposure and HLA in healthy donors. Researchers ran the PCR with 60 Vbeta and 13 Jbeta primers. Clones were read by immunoSEQ multiplex PCR, and TCRdb kept only the in-frame ones, dropping some. The sample contains about 100,000 clones, about four fifths of which appear only once. Sequenced input: PBMCs. Receptors originate from a woman in her thirties or forties in good health and CMV-seronegative.

This chain joins TRBV6-6 and TRBJ1-4; D is possibly TRBD1 (5 bases). Trimming shortened V by 6 bases and J by 8 bases, and 16 bases separated the two germline ends. Germline lookup yields CDR1 MNHNY and CDR2 SVGAGI (reference sequence). The CDR3 runs to 14 residues. In nucleotides, the CDR3 is TGTGCCAGCAGGGCAGGAGGGGATGGCGAAAAACTGTTTTTT. Protein product: CASRAGGDGEKLFF.

V usage is TRBV29-1 and J usage is TRBJ2-7; D unresolved. Trimming cost V 6 bases and J 6 bases, with 15 bases left between them. Germline CDR1 and CDR2: SQVTM and ANQGSEA. The length of the CDR3 is 12 residues. The CDR3 loop is CSVAHPPGEQYF. CDR3 DNA: TGCAGCGTAGCCCATCCACCAGGCGAGCAGTACTTC.

This sequence joins TRBV18 and TRBJ1-5; 7 bases match TRBD1. The CDR3 is 15 amino acids. The V gene end was trimmed by 5 bases and the J gene end by 2 bases; junction bases not matched to a gene: 6. The germline V gene encodes CDR1 KGHSH and CDR2 LQKENI. CDR3 region: CASSATGFGNQPQHF. The CDR3 DNA is TGTGCCAGCTCAGCGACAGGGTTTGGCAATCAGCCCCAGCATTTT.

This chain joins TRBV28 and TRBJ2-5; TRBD2 might be the D (7 bases). Germline V CDR1 and CDR2: MDHEN, SYDVKM. V lost 11 bases and J 9 bases, leaving 19 bases between the germline ends. This CDR3 is 12 amino acids long. As DNA, the CDR3 is TGTGCCTTGGGGAGGGACGCAGGGGCCCAGTACTTC. This gives the protein CALGRDAGAQYF. Filled out from reference TRBV28 and TRBJ2-5, the complete variable domain reads DVKVTQSSRYLVKRTGEKVFLECVQDMDHENMFWYRQDPGLGLRLIYFSYDVKMKEKGDIPEGYSVSREKKERFSLILESASTNQTSMYLCALGRDAGAQYFGPGTRLLVL.

V and J are TRBV7-9 and TRBJ1-2; D gene ambiguous. CDR3 length: 12 amino acids. V was pared by 8 bases and J by 13 bases, with 20 bases between. The germline V gene has CDR1 SEHNR and CDR2 FQNEAQ (reference sequence). The DNA for the CDR3 is TGTGCCAGCGGAGCGGACGAGCGGGTGTTCACCTTC. Protein product: CASGADERVFTF.

V is TRBV5-1 and J is TRBJ2-7; perhaps TRBD1 as D (5 bases). There are 14 residues in the CDR3. Between the trimmed V and J ends, which lost 4 bases and 0 bases, there was a span of 11 bases. CDR1 and CDR2 from the germline V gene are SGHRS and YFSETQ. The CDR3 reads CASSDRTGSYEQYF. DNA of the CDR3: TGCGCCAGCAGCGACCGAACAGGCTCCTACGAGCAGTACTTC. Full variable domain (missing parts from reference TRBV5-1 and TRBJ2-7): KAGVTQTPRYLIKTRGQQVTLSCSPISGHRSVSWYQQTPGQGLQFLFEYFSETQRNKGNFPGRFSGRQFSNSRSEMNVSTLELGDSALYLCASSDRTGSYEQYFGPGTRLTVT.